One sample yielded the 9 T cell receptor beta chains listed below, sequenced in a study of blood T cell repertoires in COVID-19. Method: immunoSEQ multiplex PCR; TCRdb's copy keeps in-frame clones and lacks some. The data contain 90,000 to 150,000 clones, approximately 86% of them singletons. The sample was peripheral blood. Receptor source: a human donor in a cohort sampled during active COVID-19.

The count of this clone is one. The V and J genes are TRBV4-1 and TRBJ2-2, with 7 bases matching TRBD2. J lost 3 bases, V lost 2 bases, and 12 bases had no gene match. The CDR3 runs to 18 residues. CDR1 and CDR2 (germline): MGHRA, YSYEKL. CDR3 coding DNA: TGCGCCAGCAGCCAAACCATAGGGGCGGGAGAGGACACCGGGGAGCTGTTTTTT. Its translation: CASSQTIGAGEDTGELFF.

The genes are TRBV5-1 and TRBJ2-3; no definite D call. V was trimmed by 2 bases and J by 4 bases, leaving 11 bases between them. The CDR3 totals 14 residues. Germline CDR1 reads SGHRS; CDR2 reads YFSETQ. CDR3 in DNA: TGCGCCAGCAGCTTCGAGAGCCCCTCAGATACGCAGTATTTT. Translating gives CASSFESPSDTQYF. The full variable domain, its missing parts supplied by reference TRBV5-1 and TRBJ2-3, is KAGVTQTPRYLIKTRGQQVTLSCSPISGHRSVSWYQQTPGQGLQFLFEYFSETQRNKGNFPGRFSGRQFSNSRSEMNVSTLELGDSALYLCASSFESPSDTQYFGPGTRLTVL.

This clone showed up just once. The V gene is TRBV19, the J gene TRBJ2-5; D is ambiguous. Trimming removed 8 bases from V and 3 bases from J, with 13 bases in between. The CDR3 spans 13 residues. CDR1 is LNHDA and CDR2 is SQIVND in the germline V gene (reference sequence). The CDR3 spells CASAGLPKETQYF. CDR3 DNA sequence: TGTGCCAGTGCCGGGTTGCCTAAAGAGACCCAGTACTTC.

This clone was seen only once. The rearrangement uses TRBV5-1 and TRBJ2-3; 12 nucleotides match TRBD1. Trimming cost V 2 bases and J 3 bases; bases outside gene matches: 10. Germline V gene data show CDR1 as SGHRS and CDR2 as YFSETQ. This CDR3 spans 18 amino acids. The CDR3 spells CASSFQTGTGGGTDTQYF. The CDR3 DNA reads as TGCGCCAGCAGCTTCCAAACCGGGACAGGGGGCGGTACAGATACGCAGTATTTT.

V usage is TRBV5-4 and J usage is TRBJ1-3; the match to TRBD1 covers 7 bases. Trimming cost V 0 bases and J 2 bases; bases outside gene matches: 5. Germline-derived CDR1 and CDR2 are SGHNT and YYREEE (reference sequence). The length of the CDR3 is 16 residues. The CDR3 coding sequence is TGTGCCAGCAGCTTGGCCAGGGGGGCCCCTGGAAACACCATATATTTT. Its translation: CASSLARGAPGNTIYF.

The J gene is TRBJ2-1, the V gene TRBV7-9; 10 bases fit TRBD2. The CDR3 totals 14 residues. Germline CDR1 SEHNR, CDR2 FQNEAQ (reference sequence). Unmatched junction bases numbered 6, after V lost 5 bases and J lost 8 bases. This CDR3 reads CASSTTSGYHEQFF. The CDR3 DNA is TGTGCCAGCAGCACGACTAGCGGGTATCATGAGCAGTTCTTC. Drawing the rest from reference TRBV7-9 and TRBJ2-1, the complete variable domain is DTGVSQNPRHKITKRGQNVTFRCDPISEHNRLYWYRQTLGQGPEFLTYFQNEAQLEKSRLLSDRFSAERPKGSFSTLEIQRTEQGDSAMYLCASSTTSGYHEQFFGPGTRLTVL.

The J gene is TRBJ2-7, the V gene TRBV27; 7 nucleotides line up with TRBD2. The CDR3 is made up of 17 amino acids. After removal of 2 bases from V and 2 bases from J, the junction contained 12 bases not matched to a gene. Germline V gene sequence: CDR1 MNHEY, CDR2 SMNVEV (reference sequence). CDR3 nucleotides: TGTGCCAGCAGTTTAAATATAATGGCGGGAGACCCCTACGAGCAGTACTTC. As protein: CASSLNIMAGDPYEQYF.

This chain uses TRBV11-3 with TRBJ2-3, with a weak D call TRBD2 (6 bases). The CDR3 runs to 16 residues. Germline V gene data show CDR1 as SGHNT and CDR2 as YENEEA. V was cut by 4 bases and J by 4 bases, with 18 bases left in between. DNA of the CDR3: TGTGCCAGCAGCTCGCCCCCGGGAGAAAGGGCAGATACGCAGTATTTT. It is translated as CASSSPPGERADTQYF.

The chain has TRBV5-4 and TRBJ2-1, with 8 bases lining up with TRBD1. The ends lost 1 base at V and 7 bases at J; junction bases unmatched: 7. There are 15 residues in the CDR3. The germline V gene encodes CDR1 SGHNT and CDR2 YYREEE (reference sequence). The CDR3 sequence is CASSLTTGARNEQFF. Written as DNA, the CDR3 is TGTGCCAGCAGCTTGACGACAGGGGCTAGGAATGAGCAGTTCTTC.